Described below is a single T cell receptor beta chain sequence and its context. Its matching antigen is unknown. Preparation of naive CD8 libraries involved roughly 18,000 to 1,100,000 sorted cells and 10%, 30% or 50% RNA. The sample is drawn from a study of molecular identifiers for immune sequencing clone quantification. Study-wide background: For replicates, RNA isolated from roughly 21,000 or 96,000 naive CD8 cells was divided into five portions, of which four were sequenced.

Whole-study findings and limits: Around 940,000 naive cells reportedly did not prevent detection of spiked Jurkat TCR RNA from one cell.

Libraries of bulk TCR were made by previously described methods (with listed TCR primers). TCRdb re-called the PCR reads through MiXCR, storing one row per CDR3 protein. The sample carries about half a million distinct CDR3 sequences, around 23% recorded once. This CDR3 is 15 amino acids long. V gave up 5 bases and J gave up 2 bases, with 14 bases separating them. The sample comprised naive CD8+ T cells from blood, with Jurkat cell RNA spiked in. As to subset: FACS-sorted CD8+CD4-CCR7+CD45RA+ naive T cells. This chain uses TRBV12-3 or TRBV12-4 with TRBJ2-3; the D gene could be TRBD1 or TRBD2 (5 bases each). The clonotype was recovered from a human donor in good health. Some libraries in this study had Jurkat cell RNA spiked in. The CDR3 protein is CASSMGPPTTDTQYF. The CDR3 region has the DNA TGTGCCAGCAGTATGGGACCCCCTACCACAGATACGCAGTATTTT.